The present T cell receptor beta chain was sequenced within a study of cytomegalovirus exposure and HLA in healthy donors. This clone was detected only a few times. Its antigen is unidentified. Germline loops: CDR1 MNHEY, CDR2 SMNVEV (reference sequence). The CDR3 length is 14 residues. V lost 3 bases and J lost 0, with 8 bases in between. Study-wide findings and caveats: It was reported that the classifier diagnosed cytomegalovirus status with high specificity and sensitivity in both the original and validation cohorts. It was confirmed in vitro that three of the CMV-associated chains were specific for CMV antigens.

PCR employed 60 Vbeta and 13 Jbeta primers. The repertoire was sequenced with immunoSEQ multiplex PCR; TCRdb's copy has only in-frame clones and lacks some. The table includes roughly 180,000 clones, more than 65% detected once. V gene TRBV27 combines with J gene TRBJ1-1, with TRBD1 as a possible D gene (5 bases). Sequences were obtained from PBMCs. This sequence originates from a woman younger than 45 in good health and CMV-seropositive. CDR3 in DNA: TGTGCCAGCAGTTTCCAGGGATTGAACACTGAAGCTTTCTTT. Encoded protein: CASSFQGLNTEAFF.